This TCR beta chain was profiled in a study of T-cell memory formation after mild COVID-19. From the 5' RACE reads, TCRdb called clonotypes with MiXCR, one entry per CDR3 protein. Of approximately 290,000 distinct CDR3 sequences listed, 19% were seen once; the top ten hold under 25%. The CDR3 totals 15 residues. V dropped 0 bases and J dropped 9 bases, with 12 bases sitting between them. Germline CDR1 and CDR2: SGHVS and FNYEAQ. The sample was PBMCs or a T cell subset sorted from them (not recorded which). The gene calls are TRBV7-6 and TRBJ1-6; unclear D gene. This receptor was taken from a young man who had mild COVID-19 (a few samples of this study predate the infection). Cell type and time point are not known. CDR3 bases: TGTGCCAGCAGCTTAGCAGCCACTAGTAGTTCACCCCTCCACTTT. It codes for CASSLAATSSSPLHF.